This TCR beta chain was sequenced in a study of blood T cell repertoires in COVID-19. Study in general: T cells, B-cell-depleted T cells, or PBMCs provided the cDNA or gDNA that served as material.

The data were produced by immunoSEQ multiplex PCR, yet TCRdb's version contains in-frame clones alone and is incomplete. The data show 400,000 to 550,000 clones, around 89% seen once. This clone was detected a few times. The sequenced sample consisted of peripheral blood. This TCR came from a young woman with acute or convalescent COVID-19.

The CDR3 loop reads CASSLNPQMAMTGNTEAFF. The DNA for the CDR3 is TGTGCCAGCAGCTTAAACCCGCAAATGGCAATGACAGGAAACACTGAAGCTTTCTTT. The chain carries TRBV7-3 and TRBJ1-1, with TRBD1 as a possible D gene (6 bases). The V end lost 1 base, the J end lost 2 bases, and 23 bases lay between the germline ends. Germline V gene data show CDR1 as SGHTA and CDR2 as FQGTGA. The CDR3 extends over 19 amino acids.